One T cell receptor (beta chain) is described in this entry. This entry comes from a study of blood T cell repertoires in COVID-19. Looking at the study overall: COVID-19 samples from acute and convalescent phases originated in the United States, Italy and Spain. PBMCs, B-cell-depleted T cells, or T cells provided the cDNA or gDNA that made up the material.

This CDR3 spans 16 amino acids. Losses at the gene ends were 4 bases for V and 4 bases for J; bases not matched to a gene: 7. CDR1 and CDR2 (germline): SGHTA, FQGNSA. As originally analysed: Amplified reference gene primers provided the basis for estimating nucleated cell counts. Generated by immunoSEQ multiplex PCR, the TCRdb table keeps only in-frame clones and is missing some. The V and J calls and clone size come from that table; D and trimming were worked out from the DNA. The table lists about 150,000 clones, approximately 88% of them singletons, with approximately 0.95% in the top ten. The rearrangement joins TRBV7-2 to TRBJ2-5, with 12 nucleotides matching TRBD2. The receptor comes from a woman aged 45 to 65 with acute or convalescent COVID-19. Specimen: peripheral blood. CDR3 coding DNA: TGTGCCAGCAGCTCCGCCAAGACTAGCGGGAGAGAGACCCAGTACTTC. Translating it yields CASSSAKTSGRETQYF.